This T cell receptor beta chain was sequenced in a study of cytomegalovirus exposure and HLA in healthy donors. Findings and caveats of the study: Associated with cytomegalovirus, according to the listing, were fewer than 200 TCR beta chains.

The data were produced by immunoSEQ multiplex PCR, yet TCRdb's version contains in-frame clones alone and is incomplete. The profile covers 150,000 or so clones, with more than 75% appearing a single time and approximately 2.6% taken by the ten largest. This CDR3 contains 17 residues. V gave up 5 bases and J gave up 3 bases; unmatched junction bases: 11. The germline gives CDR1 SGHTA, CDR2 FQGNSA. This clone turned up a few times. Its cognate antigen is unknown. Input material: PBMCs. J is TRBJ2-7 and V is TRBV7-2, with 12 bases aligning to TRBD1. This clonotype was sampled from a man aged 18 to 30 in good health and CMV-seropositive. CDR3 sequence reads: CASSVGRGQGADYEQYF. CDR3 nucleotides: TGTGCCAGCAGCGTAGGACGGGGACAGGGGGCAGACTACGAGCAGTACTTC.